This is a list of T cell receptor beta chains from one sample in a study of post-analysis software for immune sequencing data. TCRdb ran MiXCR on the PCR reads and lists one entry per CDR3 protein. The table shows hundreds of thousands of distinct CDR3 sequences, with about 50% occurring only once. The sample taken for sequencing was blood. The origin of the receptors is a girl between 10 and 17 years old with multiple sclerosis. Each CDR3 is given with its conserved first and last residue. The D gene is left open where the match is weak. Expanded clones get a size class; other rows say once, few or many, or leave the size out.

clone_size | d_call | j_call | v_call | cdr3_length | cdr3_nt | cdr3_aa
- | TRBD1 | TRBJ2-1 | TRBV29-1 | 14 | TGCAGCGTTGGTCAGGGGGCAGTTATTGAGACCCAGTTCTTC | CSVGQGAVIETQFF
few | TRBD2 | TRBJ2-1 | TRBV2 | 16 | TGTGCCAGCAGTCGCCTAGCGGGAGCCTCCTACAATGAGCAGTTCTTC | CASSRLAGASYNEQFF
- | TRBD2 | TRBJ2-7 | TRBV12-3/TRBV12-4 | 13 | TGTGCCAGCAGCCGGGACTACCTAGGAACCCAGTACTTC | CASSRDYLGTQYF
- | TRBD1 | TRBJ2-7 | TRBV29-1 | 14 | TGCAGCGTAGAGGGACAGGCAACCTCCTACGAGCAGTACTTC | CSVEGQATSYEQYF
- | TRBD1 | TRBJ2-5 | TRBV6-1 | 15 | TGTGCCAGCAGTGAATTGGGACAGTACCAAGAGACCCAGTACTTC | CASSELGQYQETQYF
- | - | TRBJ2-1 | TRBV20-1 | 14 | TGCAGTGCTAAAGCGGGCCGGGGTTACAATGAGCAGTTCTTC | CSAKAGRGYNEQFF
- | - | TRBJ2-3 | TRBV5-1 | 15 | TGCGCCAGCAGCCCACTGGCGGGTCCCGGGGATACGCAGTATTTT | CASSPLAGPGDTQYF
- | TRBD2 | TRBJ2-1 | TRBV29-1 | 13 | TGCAGCGTTGAAGGTAGCGGGAGCTATGAGCAGTTCTTC | CSVEGSGSYEQFF
- | - | TRBJ2-5 | TRBV6-2/TRBV6-3 | 16 | TGTGCCAGCAGTCTCCCCGACAGGCCGATGGGGGAGACCCAGTACTTC | CASSLPDRPMGETQYF
- | - | TRBJ2-5 | TRBV15 | 13 | TGTGCCGCCAGCAAGACAGCAGGAGAGACCCAGTACTTC | CAASKTAGETQYF
- | - | TRBJ2-4 | TRBV2 | 10 | TGTGCCACTTCAGGTGACATTCAGTACTTC | CATSGDIQYF
- | - | TRBJ2-3 | TRBV6-1 | 14 | TGTGCCAGCAAGGTGGACCCCTACACAGATACGCAGTATTTT | CASKVDPYTDTQYF
- | - | TRBJ2-1 | TRBV6-6 | 16 | TGTGCCAGCAGTTCCCAACGGGGGGCGGTTGCCAATGAGCAGTTCTTC | CASSSQRGAVANEQFF
- | - | TRBJ2-7 | TRBV5-1 | 14 | TGCGCCAGCAGCCAGGGGAGAGGCAACCACGAGCAGTACTTC | CASSQGRGNHEQYF
few | TRBD1 | TRBJ2-7 | TRBV25-1 | 14 | TGTGCCAGCAGTGACCCGGGACAGACCTACGAGCAGTACTTC | CASSDPGQTYEQYF
- | - | TRBJ2-1 | TRBV3-1 | 15 | TGTGCCAGCAGCTTACCGGGACTGACATACAATGAGCAGTTCTTC | CASSLPGLTYNEQFF
- | TRBD1 | TRBJ1-2 | TRBV7-3 | 15 | TGTGCCAGCAGCTCCCCCGGACAGGTTAACTATGGCTACACCTTC | CASSSPGQVNYGYTF
- | - | TRBJ1-2 | TRBV2 | 14 | TGTGCCAGCAGGCTATGGGCAGTTAACTATGGCTACACCTTC | CASRLWAVNYGYTF
- | - | TRBJ2-5 | TRBV5-8 | 15 | TGTGCCAGCAGCTTGAGCACAGGGGGGGGAGAGACCCAGTACTTC | CASSLSTGGGETQYF
few | - | TRBJ2-7 | TRBV12-3/TRBV12-4 | 12 | TGTGCCAGCAGTCTCTTGGGGGACGAGCAGTACTTC | CASSLLGDEQYF
- | TRBD1 | TRBJ1-5 | TRBV10-3 | 16 | TGTGCCATCAGTGAGTTCTTAGACAGGGGCAATCAGCCCCAGCATTTT | CAISEFLDRGNQPQHF
- | - | TRBJ2-7 | TRBV6-1 | 16 | TGTGCCACCGGCGGGGTGGGCAGGGATACCTACAATGAGCAGTACTTC | CATGGVGRDTYNEQYF
- | - | TRBJ2-1 | TRBV4-2 | 15 | TGTGCCAGCAGCCGTATCCTGGGACTTCGCAATGAGCAGTTCTTC | CASSRILGLRNEQFF
- | TRBD2 | TRBJ2-3 | TRBV29-1 | 14 | TGCAGCGTTGAATTGACTAGCGGGGTTGATACGCAGTATTTT | CSVELTSGVDTQYF
- | TRBD1 | TRBJ2-3 | TRBV7-6 | 14 | TGTGCCAGCAGCTTTGAGGGGGCAATGGATACGCGGTATTTT | CASSFEGAMDTRYF
- | - | TRBJ2-5 | TRBV4-1 | 15 | TGCGCCAGCAGCCAAGGGACTGACTGGGGGGAGACCCAGTACTTC | CASSQGTDWGETQYF
- | TRBD1 | TRBJ2-4 | TRBV2 | 16 | TGTGCCAGCAGTGACAGGGGGCGACTAGCCAAAAACATTCAGTACTTC | CASSDRGRLAKNIQYF
- | - | TRBJ1-2 | TRBV29-1 | 14 | TGCAGCGTTGTCGGTCGGGGGGCCCACTATGGCTACACCTTC | CSVVGRGAHYGYTF
- | TRBD1 | TRBJ1-2 | TRBV6-5 | 18 | TGTGCCAGCAGTTACTCGATAAAAGGGGGCGCCCCGCTGTTCGGCTACACCTTC | CASSYSIKGGAPLFGYTF
- | - | TRBJ2-7 | TRBV5-1 | 17 | TGCGCCAGCAGCTTGGCTTCGGGAGCCCCAGCCTCCTACGAGCAGTACTTC | CASSLASGAPASYEQYF
- | TRBD1 | TRBJ2-7 | TRBV29-1 | 13 | TGCAGCGTTGGAGGAGGACAGGGCTACGAGCAGTACTTC | CSVGGGQGYEQYF
- | TRBD2 | TRBJ2-3 | TRBV5-1 | 16 | TGCGCCAGCAGCTTGGAGCCTAGCGGGAATACAGATACGCAGTATTTT | CASSLEPSGNTDTQYF
- | TRBD2 | TRBJ2-3 | TRBV4-1 | 20 | TGCGCCAGCAGCCAAGTAGGCCAGCGGGGGTACAAAAGGAGCACAGATACGCAGTATTTT | CASSQVGQRGYKRSTDTQYF
few | TRBD1 | TRBJ2-1 | TRBV4-1 | 17 | TGCGCCAGCAGCCGCCTAGGGGGACAGGGATCCTACAATGAGCAGTTCTTC | CASSRLGGQGSYNEQFF
few | - | TRBJ1-2 | TRBV6-1 | 15 | TGTGCCAGCAGTGAAGCGCTTCGAGGGAACTATGGCTACACCTTC | CASSEALRGNYGYTF
few | - | TRBJ2-4 | TRBV7-3 | 13 | TGTGCCAGCGCGCAGGTAGCCAAAAACATTCAGTACTTC | CASAQVAKNIQYF
few | - | TRBJ1-5 | TRBV10-1 | 13 | TGCGCCAGCAGCGCGGACAGTTATCAGCCCCAGCATTTT | CASSADSYQPQHF
few | TRBD2 | TRBJ2-5 | TRBV29-1 | 15 | TGCAGCGGTTCTAGCGGGGGACATCTGAGGCCGACCCAGTACTTC | CSGSSGGHLRPTQYF
- | TRBD2 | TRBJ2-5 | TRBV20-1 | 11 | TGCAGTGGACTAGCGGAAGAGACCCAGTACTTC | CSGLAEETQYF
- | - | TRBJ2-3 | TRBV27 | 18 | TGTGCCAGCAGTTCGGCGACTACGCGACAGACGTTAGCAGATACGCAGTATTTT | CASSSATTRQTLADTQYF